This T cell receptor (beta chain) was retrieved from a study of T cells expressing NK-cell markers. Whole-study context: Sorted CD3+CD56+NKG2C+, CD3+CD56+NKG2C- and CD3+CD56-NKG2C+ T cells provided the TCR beta repertoires. Findings and limits, study-wide: Unclear, still, was the HCMV specificity of the expanded NKG2C+ T cell clones.

On this clonotype itself: Its antigen is still unknown.

Each CDR3 protein gets one entry in TCRdb, which reprocessed the 5' RACE reads and gives no DNA. The record lists 250,000 to 300,000 distinct CDR3 sequences, of which the ten most abundant hold around 0.37%. The sample consisted of blood T cells: a sorted CD56 or NKG2C T cell subset, CD4+ or CD8+ T cells, or bulk PBMC T cells (not recorded which). The TCR comes from a man aged 18 to 29 in good health.

CDR3: CASMGYRVTSYEQYF. The rearrangement links TRBV2 to TRBJ2-7; the TCRdb call, TRBD2, lacks DNA for checking. The CDR3 is made up of 15 amino acids. Germline V CDR1 and CDR2: SNHLY, FYNNEI.